This T cell receptor beta chain was captured by sequencing in a study of CD8 T cells in Susac syndrome. The multiple sclerosis controls were treatment-naive patients with relapsing-remitting disease that was stable or active. The authors reverse transcribed about 0.5 to 1 ug RNA with random hexamers. The method of amplification for TCR beta CDR3 was immunoSEQ multiplex PCR, covering 54 Vbeta and 13 Jbeta. TCRdb independently ran MiXCR on the immunoSEQ multiplex PCR reads; one entry per CDR3 protein. The sample holds about 130,000 distinct CDR3 sequences, approximately 89% seen once. CDR3 size: 16 residues. Germline assignment: CDR1 SQVTM and CDR2 ANQGSEA. Trimming removed 2 bases from V and 4 bases from J; junction bases left unmatched: 9.

The rearrangement uses TRBV29-1 and TRBJ2-2; 8 positions match TRBD2. Sequenced: CD8+ T cells from PBMCs. The receptor comes from a human donor with multiple sclerosis. The CDR3 bases are TGCAGCGTTGAACCGGTAGCCGCGGGAGGCACCGGGGAGCTGTTTTTT. Translated: CSVEPVAAGGTGELFF.